This T cell receptor beta chain was found in a study of blood T cell repertoires in COVID-19. The wider study: The United States, Italy and Spain supplied acute and convalescent COVID-19 samples. The analysed material was cDNA or gDNA that came from T cells, B-cell-depleted T cells, or PBMCs.

Only one count was recorded for this clone. As processed by the authors: Researchers report that nucleated cell counts were estimated from reference gene primer amplification. Repertoires were generated with immunoSEQ multiplex PCR, while TCRdb's copy carries only in-frame clones and drops some. V, J and clone size are those of that table, while D and trimming were read from the DNA. This table has roughly 67,000 clones, about 82% appearing once. Trimming removed 4 bases at V and 3 bases at J, with 16 bases between. This CDR3 is 15 amino acids long. CDR1 is SGHNT, CDR2 YYREEE, per germline (reference sequence).

The specimen sequenced was peripheral blood. This TCR was recovered from a man aged 50-60 years with acute or convalescent COVID-19. The chain recombines TRBV5-4 with TRBJ1-2; possible D gene TRBD1, 5 bases. This chain's CDR3 is CASSPRGGNYYGYTF. CDR3 DNA sequence: TGTGCCAGCAGCCCCCGGGGGGGAAACTACTATGGCTACACCTTC.